The clone carrying this TCR beta chain was seen a few times. What it binds is not known. TCRdb re-derived calls from the RT-PCR reads in MiXCR, one entry per CDR3 protein. The sample includes more than 150,000 distinct CDR3 sequences, around a tenth seen only once; the top ten take approximately 11%. The data belong to a study of response to subunit inactivated influenza vaccine. Study results and caveats: There was a suggestion from the authors that each seasonal influenza vaccination recruits few new T cells.

The CDR3 is made up of 16 amino acids. The germline V gene encodes CDR1 SGHTA and CDR2 FQGTGA. Trimming removed 5 bases from V and 2 bases from J, with 18 bases in between. This TCR was sampled from a man between 45 and 60 years old who received an inactivated influenza vaccine. V usage is TRBV7-3 and J usage is TRBJ2-5; D may be TRBD1 (6 bases). The sample was non-naive T cells sorted from PBMCs, taken on the day of vaccination. The CDR3 DNA reads as TGTGCCAGCAGCAAGCACAGGGTAAAGGGTCAAGAGACCCAGTACTTC. Its translation is CASSKHRVKGQETQYF.